This T cell receptor (beta chain) was identified in a study of blood T cell repertoires in COVID-19. Across the study: COVID-19 samples, acute and convalescent, were from the United States, Italy and Spain.

How the authors handled the data: Using reference gene primer amplification, nucleated cell counts were estimated. Using immunoSEQ multiplex PCR, the repertoire was profiled, and TCRdb retains in-frame clones only, with some absent. From that table come the V and J calls and clone size; the DNA was used to work out D and trimming. The sample includes more than 120,000 clones, roughly 85% of them seen just once. About this clone itself: At one end the junction does not follow the germline gene, possibly because of a read error.

The germline V gene encodes CDR1 KGHSH and CDR2 LQKENI. This CDR3 contains 13 residues. The chain has TRBV18 and TRBJ1-3, with D possibly matching TRBD1 (5 bases). The specimen sequenced was peripheral blood. The clonotype was recovered from a human donor with acute or convalescent COVID-19. The donor label of this sample is uncertain. The chain's CDR3 is CASSPPGPKTIYF. DNA for the CDR3: TGTGCCAGCTCCCCACCGGGGCCTAAGACCATATATTTT. Full variable domain (missing parts from reference TRBV18 and TRBJ1-3): NAGVMQNPRHLVRRRGQEARLRCSPMKGHSHVYWYRQLPEEGLKFMVYLQKENIIDESGMPKERFSAEFPKEGPSILRIQQVVRGDSAAYFCASSPPGPKTIYFGEGSWLTVV.